A single sample is the source of the 18 T cell receptor beta chains below, sequenced in a study of blood T cell repertoires in COVID-19. Repertoires were generated with immunoSEQ multiplex PCR, while TCRdb's copy carries only in-frame clones and drops some. This sample yields about 50,000 clones, of which about 85% are seen a single time; 5.5% to 7% belongs to the top ten. The sequencing sample was made of peripheral blood. All receptors come from a woman aged 60-75 years with acute or convalescent COVID-19.

This chain links TRBV19 with TRBJ1-4; 10 bases fit TRBD1. CDR3 length equals 16 residues. In germline, CDR1 is LNHDA, CDR2 SQIVND (reference sequence). V trimming: 6 bases; J trimming: 7 bases; junction bases outside the gene matches: 11. For the CDR3, the DNA is TGTGCCAGTAGCAAAACTGTGACAGGGGGCCTTGAAAAACTGTTTTTT. Amino acid sequence: CASSKTVTGGLEKLFF.

V and J are TRBV6-6 and TRBJ1-6; 9 nucleotides line up with TRBD1. CDR3 size: 16 residues. CDR1 and CDR2 (germline): MNHNY, SVGAGI (reference sequence). V shed 7 bases and J 13 bases; nucleotides not matched to a gene: 17. CDR3 residues: CASTDPGTGLLRPLHF. For the CDR3, the DNA is TGTGCCAGCACCGACCCCGGGACAGGGCTTTTACGGCCCCTCCACTTT.

V gene TRBV3-1 (or the pseudogene TRBV3-2) combines with J gene TRBJ2-6; unclear D gene. From germline, CDR1 is LGHDT and CDR2 YNNKEL (reference sequence). Trimming left V 3 bases short and J 0 bases short, with 18 bases between. There are 19 residues in the CDR3. In nucleotides, the CDR3 is TGTGCCAGCAGCCACGCCAAGACACCCCTCCGCTCTGGGGCCAACGTCCTGACTTTC. It is translated as CASSHAKTPLRSGANVLTF.

The rearrangement joins TRBV4-1 to TRBJ1-4; maybe TRBD1 (6 bases). The CDR3 has 17 amino acids. Looked up from germline, CDR1 is MGHRA and CDR2 is YSYEKL. Trimming shortened V by 4 bases and J by 1 base, and 16 bases separated the two germline ends. For the CDR3, the DNA is TGCGCCAGCAGCCTGGAGGGGGGGCGCTTAACTAATGAAAAACTGTTTTTT. This codes for CASSLEGGRLTNEKLFF.

The chain recombines TRBV7-9 with TRBJ2-5; D unclear. Germline V lookup: CDR1 SEHNR, CDR2 FQNEAQ (reference sequence). The CDR3 runs to 16 residues. Trimming cost V 5 bases and J 5 bases, with 21 bases left between them. CDR3 protein: CASSPVPLDWRETQYF. In DNA, the CDR3 is TGTGCCAGCAGCCCTGTCCCCCTCGATTGGCGGGAGACCCAGTACTTC.

This chain joins TRBV15 and TRBJ2-2; 11 positions agree with TRBD2. Trimming cost V 3 bases and J 5 bases; bases outside gene matches: 8. The germline V gene has CDR1 LNHNV and CDR2 YYDKDF (reference sequence). This CDR3 has 17 residues. As DNA, the CDR3 is TGTGCCACCAGCAGCAAACTAGCGGGAGTTGAAACCGGGGAGCTGTTTTTT. This codes for CATSSKLAGVETGELFF.

The gene calls are TRBV10-3 and TRBJ2-7; TRBD1 agrees at 8 bases. Germline CDR1 reads ENHRY; CDR2 reads SYGVKD. This CDR3 comprises 14 residues. V dropped 3 bases and J dropped 9; count of bases not matched to a gene: 10. The DNA of the CDR3 is TGTGCCATCAGTGATGGGCAGGGGGCGAGAGCGCAGTACTTC. Encoded protein: CAISDGQGARAQYF.

The CDR3 coding sequence is TGTGCCAGCAGTTCGGGGACAGGATGGGACAATGAGCAGTTCTTC. It specifies CASSSGTGWDNEQFF. The chain recombines TRBV28 with TRBJ2-1, with 8 nucleotides matching TRBD1. Trimming removed 4 bases from V and 5 bases from J; junction bases left unmatched: 7. CDR3 length equals 15 residues. Germline V gene sequence: CDR1 MDHEN, CDR2 SYDVKM.

The gene calls are TRBV24-1 and TRBJ1-1, with 9 bases matching TRBD1. The CDR3 is made up of 17 amino acids. After removal of 4 bases from V and 8 bases from J, the junction contained 16 bases not matched to a gene. Germline lookup yields CDR1 KGHDR and CDR2 SFDVKD. The CDR3 DNA sequence: TGTGCCACCAGTGAATATGTTGAACCGGGACAGGGTATCGAAGCTTTCTTT. It is translated as CATSEYVEPGQGIEAFF.

The V call is TRBV6-1, the J call TRBJ2-3; D possibly corresponds to TRBD2 (5 bases). CDR3 length: 15 amino acids. V was clipped by 3 bases and J by 3 bases, with 13 bases between them. The V gene's germline CDR1 is MNHNS and CDR2 SASEGT. DNA of the CDR3: TGTGCCAGCAGTGATGGACCCGAGGGTACAGATACGCAGTATTTT. Protein product: CASSDGPEGTDTQYF.

The rearrangement joins TRBV5-6 to TRBJ1-1; no clear D. Germline V gives CDR1 SGHDT, CDR2 YYEEEE. The CDR3 is 13 amino acids. The V and J ends lost 4 bases and 7 bases respectively, with 14 bases between them. As DNA, the CDR3 is TGTGCCAGCAGCCTGAGAGTTGCCGTTGAAGCTTTCTTT. Residues: CASSLRVAVEAFF.

Only one count was recorded for this clone. This chain connects TRBV5-1 to TRBJ2-1, with 9 bases identical to TRBD2. V trimming: 3 bases; J trimming: 2 bases; junction bases outside the gene matches: 6. This CDR3 region has 16 residues. In germline, CDR1 is SGHRS, CDR2 YFSETQ. As DNA, the CDR3 is TGCGCCAGCAGCTCCTACTCTAGCGGGGCCTACAATGAGCAGTTCTTC. Translating gives CASSSYSSGAYNEQFF.

V usage is TRBV14 and J usage is TRBJ1-1, with D tentatively TRBD1 (5 bases). This CDR3 region has 13 residues. Germline V CDR1 and CDR2: SGHDN, FVKESK. Trimming stripped 4 bases from V and 5 bases from J, with 11 bases between. The CDR3 reads CASSLGGWTEAFF. The DNA of the CDR3 is TGTGCCAGCAGCCTTGGGGGGTGGACTGAAGCTTTCTTT.

The chain links TRBV7-9 to TRBJ1-4, with TRBD1 as a possible D gene (6 bases). The CDR3 sequence is 15 residues long. Deletions cut 1 base from V and 1 base from J, with 7 bases between. CDR1 is SEHNR and CDR2 is FQNEAQ in the germline V gene (reference sequence). CDR3 nucleotides: TGTGCCAGCAGCTTAGGGGGGCGAACTAATGAAAAACTGTTTTTT. As protein: CASSLGGRTNEKLFF.

The chain links TRBV11-2 to TRBJ1-2; the D is unclear. Germline CDR1 is SGHAT and CDR2 is FQNNGV. This CDR3 contains 14 residues. V was pared by 6 bases and J by 4 bases, with 15 bases between. CDR3 coding DNA: TGTGCCAGCAGACACCCACGGTCAGGCTATGGCTACACCTTC. As protein: CASRHPRSGYGYTF.

The rearrangement uses TRBV10-2 and TRBJ2-6, with a possible D match to TRBD2 (5 bases). Germline V lookup: CDR1 WSHSY, CDR2 SAAADI. CDR3 length: 17 residues. Trimming removed 2 bases at V and 4 bases at J, with 15 bases between. CDR3 in DNA: TGCGCCAGCAGTGAGAATCGGGGAGAGTGGGGGGCCAACGTCCTGACTTTC. It encodes CASSENRGEWGANVLTF.

The chain recombines TRBV9 with TRBJ2-2; 7 bases align to TRBD2. The CDR3 covers 15 residues. J gave up 4 bases and V 2 bases, and 5 bases lay outside the gene matches. Germline V CDR1 and CDR2: SGDLS, YYNGEE. CDR3 residues: CASSVGGVPTGELFF. In DNA, the CDR3 is TGTGCCAGCAGCGTGGGAGGGGTGCCCACCGGGGAGCTGTTTTTT.

This chain joins TRBV14 and TRBJ2-4; TRBD1 is a possible D gene (6 bases). Trimming removed 2 bases at V and 2 bases at J, with 16 bases between. The germline V gene encodes CDR1 SGHDN and CDR2 FVKESK. The length of the CDR3 is 17 residues. As DNA, the CDR3 is TGTGCCAGCAGCCAACTCCTAGGGGGAATGTCCAAAAACATTCAGTACTTC. This encodes CASSQLLGGMSKNIQYF. The full variable domain, completed using reference TRBV14 and TRBJ2-4, is EAGVTQFPSHSVIEKGQTVTLRCDPISGHDNLYWYRRVMGKEIKFLLHFVKESKQDESGMPNNRFLAERTGGTYSTLKVQPAELEDSGVYFCASSQLLGGMSKNIQYFGAGTRLSVL.